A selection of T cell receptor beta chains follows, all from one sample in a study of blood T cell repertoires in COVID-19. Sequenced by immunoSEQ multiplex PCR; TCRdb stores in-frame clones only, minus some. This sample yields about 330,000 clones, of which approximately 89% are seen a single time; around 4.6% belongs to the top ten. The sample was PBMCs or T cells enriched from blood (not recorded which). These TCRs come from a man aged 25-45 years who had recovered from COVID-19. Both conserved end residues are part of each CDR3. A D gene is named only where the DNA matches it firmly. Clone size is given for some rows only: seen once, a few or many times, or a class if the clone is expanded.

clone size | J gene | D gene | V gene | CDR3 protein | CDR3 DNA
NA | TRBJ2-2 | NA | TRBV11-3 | CASSAASDTGELFF | TGTGCCAGCAGCGCCGCCTCAGACACCGGGGAGCTGTTTTTT
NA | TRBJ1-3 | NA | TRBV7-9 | CASSLNWDTSGNTIYF | TGTGCCAGCAGCTTAAACTGGGACACATCTGGAAACACCATATATTTT
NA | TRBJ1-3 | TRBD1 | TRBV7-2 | CASSPFVTGAGNTIYF | TGTGCCAGCAGCCCCTTCGTGACAGGGGCAGGAAACACCATATATTTT
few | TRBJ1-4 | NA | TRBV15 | CATSRGGGGEKLFF | TGTGCCACCAGCAGAGGAGGTGGTGGCGAAAAACTGTTTTTT
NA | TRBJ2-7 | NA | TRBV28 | CASRLAGSSYEQYF | TGTGCCAGCAGGCTCGCAGGGTCTTCCTACGAGCAGTACTTC
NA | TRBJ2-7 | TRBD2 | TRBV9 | CASSKLAGVSYEQYF | TGTGCCAGCAGCAAACTAGCGGGGGTCTCCTACGAGCAGTACTTC
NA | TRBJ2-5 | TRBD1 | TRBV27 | CASSSAQGAQETQYF | TGTGCCAGCAGTTCCGCACAGGGGGCCCAAGAGACCCAGTACTTC
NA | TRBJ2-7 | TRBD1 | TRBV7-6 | CASSLASKGQGSYEQYF | TGTGCCAGCAGCTTAGCTTCGAAGGGACAGGGATCCTACGAGCAGTACTTC
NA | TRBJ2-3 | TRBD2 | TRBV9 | CASSVRDQRGRTDTQYF | TGTGCCAGCAGCGTGCGAGACCAGCGGGGGAGGACAGATACGCAGTATTTT
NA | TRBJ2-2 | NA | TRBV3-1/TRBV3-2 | CASRGHSTGELFF | TGTGCCAGCAGGGGACACAGTACCGGGGAGCTGTTTTTT
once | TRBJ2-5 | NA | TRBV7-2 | CASSPGGSRETQYF | TGTGCCAGCAGCCCCGGGGGAAGTCGGGAGACCCAGTACTTC
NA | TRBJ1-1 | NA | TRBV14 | CASSQGGTGGTEAFF | TGTGCCAGCAGCCAAGGTGGGACTGGGGGCACTGAAGCTTTCTTT
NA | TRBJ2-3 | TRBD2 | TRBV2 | CASRVGTSGGDTQYF | TGTGCCAGCAGAGTAGGGACTAGCGGGGGGGATACGCAGTATTTT
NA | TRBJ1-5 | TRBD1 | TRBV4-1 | CASSQVWTGVQPQHF | TGCGCCAGCAGCCAAGTATGGACAGGGGTTCAGCCCCAGCATTTT
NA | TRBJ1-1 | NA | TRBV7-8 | CASSLVRRNTEAFF | TGTGCCAGCAGCTTAGTAAGGAGGAACACTGAAGCTTTCTTT
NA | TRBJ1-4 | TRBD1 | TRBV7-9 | CASSSDRGAANEKLFF | TGTGCCAGCAGCTCGGACAGGGGGGCAGCTAATGAAAAACTGTTTTTT
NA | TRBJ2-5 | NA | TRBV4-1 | CASSQTGPQYQETQYF | TGCGCCAGCAGCCAAACAGGACCTCAGTACCAAGAGACCCAGTACTTC
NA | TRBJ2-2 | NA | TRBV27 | CASSPLFGTGELFF | TGTGCCAGCAGCCCACTGTTTGGCACCGGGGAGCTGTTTTTT
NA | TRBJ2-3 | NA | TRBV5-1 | CASRSEADTQYF | TGCGCCAGCAGATCCGAGGCAGATACGCAGTATTTT
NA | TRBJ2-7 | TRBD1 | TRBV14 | CASSRRVGTGRSYEQYF | TGTGCCAGCAGCCGGCGCGTAGGGACAGGGCGCTCCTACGAGCAGTACTTC
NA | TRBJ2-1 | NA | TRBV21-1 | CASSKVGGYNEQFF | TGTGCCAGCAGCAAAGTAGGGGGCTACAATGAGCAGTTCTTC
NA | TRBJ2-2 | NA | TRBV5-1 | CASSLTPPGATNTGELFF | TGCGCCAGCAGCTTGACCCCCCCAGGGGCCACGAACACCGGGGAGCTGTTTTTT
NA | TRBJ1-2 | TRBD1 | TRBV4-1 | CASKKTGENYGYTF | TGCGCCAGCAAGAAAACAGGGGAGAACTATGGCTACACCTTC
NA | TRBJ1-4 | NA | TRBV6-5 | CASSYQRQPWEKLFF | TGTGCCAGCAGTTACCAAAGACAGCCTTGGGAAAAACTGTTTTTT
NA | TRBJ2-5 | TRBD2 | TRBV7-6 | CASRRTSGGQETQYF | TGTGCCAGCAGGCGGACTAGCGGGGGTCAAGAGACCCAGTACTTC
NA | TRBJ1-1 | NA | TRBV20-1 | CSAPRGGVAFF | TGCAGTGCCCCGCGGGGGGGGGTCGCTTTCTTT
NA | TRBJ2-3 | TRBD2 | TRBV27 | CASSLGAGVLDTQYF | TGTGCCAGCAGTTTAGGAGCGGGGGTTTTAGATACGCAGTATTTT
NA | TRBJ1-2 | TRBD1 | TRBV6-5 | CASSLGQGNYGYTF | TGTGCCAGCAGTTTGGGACAGGGTAACTATGGCTACACCTTC
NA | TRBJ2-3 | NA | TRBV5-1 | CASSFFSASADTQYF | TGCGCCAGCAGCTTCTTTTCGGCTAGCGCAGATACGCAGTATTTT
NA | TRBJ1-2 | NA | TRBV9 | CASRAHTNYGYTF | TGTGCCAGCAGAGCCCATACTAACTATGGCTACACCTTC
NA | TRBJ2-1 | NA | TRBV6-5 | CASRQATGGYNEQFF | TGTGCCAGCAGACAAGCCACCGGGGGTTACAATGAGCAGTTCTTC
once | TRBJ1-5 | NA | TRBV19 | CASSIRGEGHNQPQHF | TGTGCCAGTAGTATACGGGGGGAGGGCCACAATCAGCCCCAGCATTTT
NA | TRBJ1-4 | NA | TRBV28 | CASSLAGKGTNEKLFF | TGTGCCAGCAGCCTTGCGGGGAAAGGGACTAATGAAAAACTGTTTTTT
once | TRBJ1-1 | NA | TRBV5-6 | CASSWERGTNTEAFF | TGTGCCAGCAGCTGGGAAAGGGGAACAAACACTGAAGCTTTCTTT
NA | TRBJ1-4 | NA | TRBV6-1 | CASSERPLDRPNEKLFF | TGTGCCAGCAGTGAGCGGCCCTTGGACAGACCGAATGAAAAACTGTTTTTT
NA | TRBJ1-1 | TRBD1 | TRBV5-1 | CASSLGQGSTEAFF | TGCGCCAGCAGCTTGGGACAGGGAAGCACTGAAGCTTTCTTT
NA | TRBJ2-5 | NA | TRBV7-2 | CASSPFGSQETQYF | TGTGCCAGCAGCCCATTTGGGAGCCAAGAGACCCAGTACTTC
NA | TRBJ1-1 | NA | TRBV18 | CASSTARGTEAFF | TGTGCCAGCTCAACAGCCCGGGGCACTGAAGCTTTCTTT
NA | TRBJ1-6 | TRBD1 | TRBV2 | CASSETGGNSPLHF | TGTGCCAGCAGTGAGACAGGGGGTAATTCACCCCTCCACTTT
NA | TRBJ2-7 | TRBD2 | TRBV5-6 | CASSPGLAGALAYEQYF | TGTGCCAGCAGCCCTGGACTAGCGGGGGCCCTCGCCTACGAGCAGTACTTC
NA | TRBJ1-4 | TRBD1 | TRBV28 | CASSFGDRSNEKLFF | TGTGCCAGCAGTTTTGGGGACAGATCTAATGAAAAACTGTTTTTT
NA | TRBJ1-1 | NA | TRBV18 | CASTPTGGNTEAFF | TGTGCCAGCACCCCGACAGGAGGGAACACTGAAGCTTTCTTT
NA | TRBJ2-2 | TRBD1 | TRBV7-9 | CASSLGQTVKTGELFF | TGTGCCAGCAGCTTGGGACAGACCGTTAAAACCGGGGAGCTGTTTTTT
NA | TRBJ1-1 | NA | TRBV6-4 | CASSEQGSTEAFF | TGTGCCAGCAGTGAGCAGGGAAGTACTGAAGCTTTCTTT
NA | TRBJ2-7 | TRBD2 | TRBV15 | CATSRGGTEDYEQYF | TGTGCCACCAGCAGGGGGGGGACGGAAGACTACGAGCAGTACTTC
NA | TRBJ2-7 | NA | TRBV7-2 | CASSFSASYEQYF | TGTGCCAGCAGCTTTAGTGCGTCCTACGAGCAGTACTTC
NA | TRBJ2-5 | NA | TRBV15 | CATSPVSGQETQYF | TGTGCCACCAGCCCCGTGTCGGGGCAAGAGACCCAGTACTTC
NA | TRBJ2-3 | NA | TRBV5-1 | CASSRQDSASTDTQYF | TGCGCCAGCAGCCGACAGGATTCCGCGAGCACAGATACGCAGTATTTT
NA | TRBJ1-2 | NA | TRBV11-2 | CASSWGKGGTYGYTF | TGTGCCAGCAGCTGGGGTAAAGGGGGAACCTATGGCTACACCTTC
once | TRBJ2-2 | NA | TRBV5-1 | CASSLARGHGELFF | TGCGCCAGCAGCTTGGCTAGGGGTCACGGGGAGCTGTTTTTT
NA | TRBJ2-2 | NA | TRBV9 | CASSVRHRANTGELFF | TGTGCCAGCAGCGTTAGGCACAGAGCGAACACCGGGGAGCTGTTTTTT
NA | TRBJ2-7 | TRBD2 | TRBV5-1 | CASSRGRGTYEEQYF | TGCGCCAGCAGCCGCGGGAGGGGGACTTATGAAGAGCAGTACTTC
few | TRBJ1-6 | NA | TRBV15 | CATSSISAGSNSPLHF | TGTGCCACCAGCAGTATCTCGGCCGGGAGCAATTCACCCCTCCACTTT